Each of the 20 T cell receptor beta chains below was sequenced from the same sample in a study of T cells in Graves' hyperthyroidism and ophthalmopathy. Amplified TCR beta CDR3 regions came from RNA transcripts. During a first-round RT-PCR of the TCR CDR3, the HTBI primer set was used. TCRdb used MiXCR to reprocess the multiplex PCR reads, holding one entry per CDR3 protein. The repertoire holds about 600,000 distinct CDR3 sequences, with 16% as singletons. The sample taken for sequencing was blood. These receptors originate from a woman aged 40 to 50 with Graves' ophthalmopathy.

Ten or more counts support this clonotype. The chain carries TRBV12-3 or TRBV12-4 and TRBJ2-7; perhaps D is TRBD1 or TRBD2 (5 bases each). Trimming left V 2 bases short and J 5 bases short, with 19 bases between. This CDR3 has 16 amino acids. The CDR3 reads CASSLMSGVQGDEQYF. CDR3 in DNA: TGTGCCAGCAGTTTAATGTCCGGGGTGCAGGGTGACGAGCAGTACTTC.

At least ten counts were recorded for this clonotype. This rearrangement joins TRBV28 to TRBJ2-5; 11 bases align to TRBD2. V lost 2 bases and J lost 4; bases outside the gene matches: 18. This CDR3 region has 20 residues. The germline V gene encodes CDR1 MDHEN and CDR2 SYDVKM. The chain's CDR3 is CASSLPRLAGTDRRGETQYF. CDR3 DNA: TGTGCCAGCAGTTTACCCAGACTAGCGGGAACCGACCGACGGGGAGAGACCCAGTACTTC.

The chain recombines TRBV5-1 with TRBJ2-1; 7 bases are shared with TRBD1. The CDR3 has 13 residues. The V gene's germline CDR1 is SGHRS and CDR2 YFSETQ. V gave up 3 bases and J gave up 9 bases; unmatched junction bases: 6. CDR3 nucleotides: TGCGCCAGCAGCTCCCAGGGGGTGGGTGAGCAGTTCTTC. Protein sequence: CASSSQGVGEQFF.

This clonotype was seen just once. The V gene is TRBV30, the J gene TRBJ2-7, with TRBD1 as a possible D gene (6 bases). Deletions cut 5 bases from V and 6 bases from J, with 23 bases between. Looked up from germline, CDR1 is GTSNPN and CDR2 is SVGIG (reference sequence). The CDR3 loop spans 15 amino acids. CDR3 DNA: TGTGCCTGGGGATGGAGGACAGAGGCCCCTACCGAGCAGTACTTC. It translates to CAWGWRTEAPTEQYF.

This clonotype was seen many times. The chain is built from TRBV30 and TRBJ2-5; TRBD1 agrees at 10 bases. CDR1 is GTSNPN and CDR2 is SVGIG in the germline V gene (reference sequence). V shed 5 bases and J 0 bases; nucleotides not matched to a gene: 0. The CDR3 spans 13 residues. In DNA, the CDR3 is TGTGCCTGGGGGACAGGGGACCAAGAGACCCAGTACTTC. It is translated as CAWGTGDQETQYF.

There are many counts of this clonotype. This chain joins TRBV11-2 and TRBJ2-1; the match to TRBD2 covers 15 bases. CDR3 size: 16 residues. J gave up 4 bases and V 5 bases, and 3 bases lay outside the gene matches. Per germline, CDR1 SGHAT and CDR2 FQNNGV. The CDR3 region is CASSRGLAGGYNEQFF. CDR3 nucleotide sequence: TGTGCCAGCAGCCGTGGACTAGCGGGGGGGTACAATGAGCAGTTCTTC.

The chain joins TRBV5-6 to TRBJ2-7; no clear D gene. This CDR3 contains 17 residues. The V end lost 4 bases, the J end lost 0 bases, and 20 bases lay between the germline ends. Germline CDR1 SGHDT, CDR2 YYEEEE. The CDR3 region is CASSPLSTPLSSYEQYF. CDR3 in DNA: TGTGCCAGCAGCCCGCTGAGCACCCCCTTAAGCTCCTACGAGCAGTACTTC.

This clonotype was counted ten times or more. This sequence joins TRBV18 and TRBJ2-3; the D gene is possibly TRBD2 (5 bases). The CDR3 runs 14 residues. CDR1 KGHSH and CDR2 LQKENI come from the germline V gene. Trimming took 3 bases from V and 4 from J, leaving 11 bases between them. This chain's CDR3 is CASSPALGADTQYF. DNA for the CDR3: TGTGCCAGCTCACCGGCTCTGGGAGCAGATACGCAGTATTTT. Filled out from reference TRBV18 and TRBJ2-3, the complete variable domain reads NAGVMQNPRHLVRRRGQEARLRCSPMKGHSHVYWYRQLPEEGLKFMVYLQKENIIDESGMPKERFSAEFPKEGPSILRIQQVVRGDSAAYFCASSPALGADTQYFGPGTRLTVL.

CDR3 residues: CSARDPTSGLIYEQYF. In nucleotides, the CDR3 is TGCAGTGCCCGTGACCCCACTAGCGGTCTCATCTACGAGCAGTACTTC. This chain links TRBV20-1 with TRBJ2-7, with 8 bases aligning to TRBD2. Germline V lookup: CDR1 DFQATT, CDR2 SNEGSKA (reference sequence). The V gene end was trimmed by 6 bases and the J gene end by 3 bases; junction bases not matched to a gene: 16. The CDR3 is 16 residues long.

This clonotype was seen a few times. V usage is TRBV13 and J usage is TRBJ2-3; 10 bases agree with TRBD2. This CDR3 is 14 amino acids long. The V gene end was trimmed by 2 bases and the J gene end by 9 bases; junction bases not matched to a gene: 5. Germline values: CDR1 PRHDT, CDR2 FYEKMQ (reference sequence). CDR3 protein: CASSLLAGASTQYF. The CDR3 DNA is TGTGCCAGCAGCTTACTAGCGGGAGCCTCGACGCAGTATTTT.

This clonotype was picked up a small number of times. The V gene is TRBV20-1, the J gene TRBJ1-4; D gene uncertain. CDR3 length equals 13 residues. Trimming left V 6 bases short and J 0 bases short, with 8 bases between. Germline V CDR1 and CDR2: DFQATT, SNEGSKA (reference sequence). CDR3 amino acids: CSAPDATNEKLFF. DNA for the CDR3: TGCAGTGCCCCAGACGCAACTAATGAAAAACTGTTTTTT.

This clonotype was observed a few times. The V and J genes are TRBV6-1 and TRBJ2-1; D perhaps matches TRBD1 (6 bases). Looked up from germline, CDR1 is MNHNS and CDR2 is SASEGT. The CDR3 loop spans 13 amino acids. V shed 5 bases and J shed 6 bases, with 11 bases lying between them. The CDR3 DNA sequence: TGTGCCAGCAGTAGACAGGCATCCAATGAGCAGTTCTTC. Protein product: CASSRQASNEQFF.

This clonotype came up a few times. The J gene is TRBJ2-1, the V gene TRBV5-1; 9 bases match TRBD2. The V segment lost 0 bases and the J segment 7 bases; nucleotides outside the gene matches: 11. Germline values: CDR1 SGHRS, CDR2 YFSETQ. This CDR3 comprises 17 residues. For the CDR3, the DNA is TGCGCCAGCAGCTTGGCCGTAGCGGGAGCCTCAGGAAATGAGCAGTTCTTC. It specifies CASSLAVAGASGNEQFF.

The chain combines TRBV9 with TRBJ1-6, with D perhaps TRBD1 (6 bases). V was cut by 1 base and J by 9 bases, with 23 bases left in between. The CDR3 runs to 18 residues. Germline V lookup: CDR1 SGDLS, CDR2 YYNGEE. CDR3: CASSVREAAGAGSSPLHF. The CDR3 nucleotides read TGTGCCAGCAGCGTAAGGGAGGCGGCAGGGGCTGGAAGTTCACCCCTCCACTTT. The full variable domain, its missing parts supplied by reference TRBV9 and TRBJ1-6, is DSGVTQTPKHLITATGQRVTLRCSPRSGDLSVYWYQQSLDQGLQFLIQYYNGEERAKGNILERFSAQQFPDLHSELNLSSLELGDSALYFCASSVREAAGAGSSPLHFGNGTRLTVT.

Ten or more counts support this clonotype. V is TRBV7-8 and J is TRBJ1-4; D uncertain. The germline V gene has CDR1 SGHVS and CDR2 FQNEAQ. CDR3 length: 14 residues. Trimming removed 1 base at V and 11 bases at J, with 14 bases between. This CDR3 is CASSLGTGNLKLFF. CDR3 in DNA: TGTGCCAGCAGCTTAGGGACGGGAAATCTCAAACTGTTTTTT.

This clonotype turned up a few times. The genes are TRBV18 and TRBJ2-1; D gene uncertain. The germline V and J ends were trimmed by 5 bases and 6 bases, with 11 bases remaining between them. From germline, CDR1 is KGHSH and CDR2 LQKENI. The CDR3 spans 13 residues. The CDR3 spells CASSFDPGNEQFF. In DNA form, the CDR3 reads TGTGCCAGCTCATTCGACCCGGGCAATGAGCAGTTCTTC. The full variable domain, rest sourced from reference TRBV18 and TRBJ2-1, is NAGVMQNPRHLVRRRGQEARLRCSPMKGHSHVYWYRQLPEEGLKFMVYLQKENIIDESGMPKERFSAEFPKEGPSILRIQQVVRGDSAAYFCASSFDPGNEQFFGPGTRLTVL.

In its sample, this clonotype was seen a few times. The chain links TRBV2 to TRBJ2-2, with D unclear. The CDR3 contains 12 residues. Between the trimmed V and J ends, which lost 6 bases and 5 bases, there was a span of 7 bases. The V gene's germline CDR1 is SNHLY and CDR2 FYNNEI. This chain's CDR3 is CASRVPTGELFF. The CDR3 DNA follows: TGTGCCAGCAGAGTCCCGACCGGGGAGCTGTTTTTT.

This sequence joins TRBV12-3 or TRBV12-4 and TRBJ2-2, with TRBD2 matching over 8 bases. The CDR3 totals 14 residues. V was clipped by 3 bases and J by 6 bases; unmatched bases: 3. CDR3 residues: CASSFVAGPGELFF. As DNA, the CDR3 is TGTGCCAGCAGTTTCGTAGCGGGGCCCGGGGAGCTGTTTTTT.

V and J are TRBV20-1 and TRBJ2-1, with 9 bases identical to TRBD2. Per germline, CDR1 DFQATT and CDR2 SNEGSKA (reference sequence). CDR3 size: 16 residues. V lost 6 bases to trimming and J lost 2 bases; unmatched junction nucleotides: 11. The CDR3 spells CSASGASGATYNEQFF. The CDR3 coding sequence is TGCAGTGCCTCTGGGGCTAGCGGGGCCACCTACAATGAGCAGTTCTTC.

This clonotype was picked up many times. The chain combines TRBV28 with TRBJ2-7; perhaps TRBD1 as D (5 bases). The CDR3 sequence is 15 residues long. Trimming left V 2 bases short and J 3 bases short, with 14 bases between. Germline CDR1 is MDHEN and CDR2 is SYDVKM. The CDR3 DNA sequence: TGTGCCAGCAGTTTAAGTCCAGGGTTAGGCTACGAGCAGTACTTC. Protein product: CASSLSPGLGYEQYF.